What follows describes a single T cell receptor (beta chain). The specificity of this receptor is unknown. The sample holds no much larger clone one base away, and base qualities are not on file. The germline V gene provides CDR1 MDHEN and CDR2 SYDVKM. Taken from cysteine to phenylalanine, the CDR3 has 14 residues. CDR3 DNA is the only sequence kept; it has 42 bases, read in frame from the first base. V gives up 6 bases and J gives up 1 base, and the segment between their germline ends measures 10 bases. The immunoSEQ Assay, a bias-controlled multiplex PCR, was used to amplify TCRbeta CDR3 regions from genomic DNA. In the paper's pipeline: The number of nucleated cells in each sample was estimated by amplification of reference gene primers within the assay. Sequence reads were collapsed and filtered to measure the absolute abundance of every unique TCRbeta CDR3 rearrangement. For each sample, productive Simpson clonality was calculated as the square root of Simpson's diversity index across productive rearrangements. What TCRdb holds here is the immuneACCESS table cut down to in-frame rearrangements. Part of the clones is not present; checked against another copy, under half of the missing clones reflect an unresolved V gene, and the others are unexplained. The V and J calls and the clone size are those of that table, but D and trimming were determined from the DNA. Here the sample has roughly 150,000 clones; 85% to 90% occur a single time. Clones ranked in the top ten supply around 15% of the sample.

This entry belongs to a study of blood T cell repertoires in COVID-19 (dated by TCRdb to 2018 to 2020). Turning to the overall study: Samples covering the acute and convalescent phases of COVID-19 were provided by collaborators in the United States, Italy and Spain. The samples were drawn from the first 160 participants of the ongoing ImmuneRACE study and from some 1,300 subjects provided by 6 global collaborators. Deeply sampled blood TCRbeta repertoires from subjects exposed to, actively infected with, or recovered from COVID-19 were included in the dataset. Where HLA class I and class II types were available, the types were taken from metadata supplied by the sample provider, not from assay-based typing. The sample metadata nearly always contained a de-identified subject ID, COVID-19 status, age in years and sex. The material from the prospective study consisted of cDNA or gDNA derived from T cells, B-cell-depleted T cells, or PBMCs. A freely available public database, intended as a resource for researchers studying the immune response to SARS-CoV-2, is where the repertoires were released.

General conclusions and limits of the study: The quantity of clinical and demographic metadata differed by source and by participant and was supplied without curation.

Collaborating institutions collected whole blood in K2EDTA tubes following their own protocols. For TCRbeta analysis, collaborators shipped samples as frozen whole blood, isolated PBMCs, or DNA extracted from either of those sample types. The chain uses TRBV28 and TRBJ1-3; the D region possibly corresponds to TRBD1 (6 bases align). The specimen sequenced was peripheral blood. This sequence was found in a woman between 40 and 55 years old with acute or convalescent COVID-19. The DNA is TGTGCCAGCAGCTCCACAGGGTCTGGAAACACCATATATTTT. Its protein is CASSSTGSGNTIYF.